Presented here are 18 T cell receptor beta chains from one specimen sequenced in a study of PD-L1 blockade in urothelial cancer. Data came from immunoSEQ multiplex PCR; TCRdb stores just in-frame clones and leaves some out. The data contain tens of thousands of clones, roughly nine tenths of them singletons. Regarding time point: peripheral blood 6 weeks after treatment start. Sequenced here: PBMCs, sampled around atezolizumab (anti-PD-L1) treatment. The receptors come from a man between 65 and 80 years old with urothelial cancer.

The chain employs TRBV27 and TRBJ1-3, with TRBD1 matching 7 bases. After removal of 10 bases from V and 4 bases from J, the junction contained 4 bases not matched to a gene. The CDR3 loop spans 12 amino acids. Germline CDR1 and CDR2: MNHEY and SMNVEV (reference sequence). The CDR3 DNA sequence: TGTGCCAAGGACAGGCGCGGAAACACCATATATTTT. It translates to CAKDRRGNTIYF.

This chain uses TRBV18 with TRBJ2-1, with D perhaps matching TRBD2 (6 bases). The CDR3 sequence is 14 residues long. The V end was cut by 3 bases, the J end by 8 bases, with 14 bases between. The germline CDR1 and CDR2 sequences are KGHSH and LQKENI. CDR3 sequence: CASSPPGSSDEQFF. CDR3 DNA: TGTGCCAGCTCACCTCCCGGGAGTAGTGATGAGCAGTTCTTC.

CDR3: CASSNTGMGTDTQYF. CDR3 nucleotides: TGTGCCAGCAGCAATACAGGGATGGGCACAGATACGCAGTATTTT. The chain recombines TRBV7-3 with TRBJ2-3, with D possibly matching TRBD1 (6 bases). Germline CDR1 SGHTA, CDR2 FQGTGA. The CDR3 is made up of 15 amino acids. Trimming cost V 5 bases and J 1 base, with 13 bases left between them.

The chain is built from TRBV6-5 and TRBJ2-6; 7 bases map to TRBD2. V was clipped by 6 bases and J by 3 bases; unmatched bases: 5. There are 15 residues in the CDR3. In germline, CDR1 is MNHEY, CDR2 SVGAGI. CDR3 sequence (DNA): TGTGCCAGCAGCCGCGGGAGTCGTGGGGCCAACGTCCTGACTTTC. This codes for CASSRGSRGANVLTF.

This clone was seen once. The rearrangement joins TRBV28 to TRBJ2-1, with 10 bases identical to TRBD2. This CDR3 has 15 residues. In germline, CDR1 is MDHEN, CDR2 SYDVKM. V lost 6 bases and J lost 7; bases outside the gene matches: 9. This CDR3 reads CASSETSGTWNEQFF. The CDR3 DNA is TGTGCCAGCAGCGAAACTAGCGGGACTTGGAATGAGCAGTTCTTC.

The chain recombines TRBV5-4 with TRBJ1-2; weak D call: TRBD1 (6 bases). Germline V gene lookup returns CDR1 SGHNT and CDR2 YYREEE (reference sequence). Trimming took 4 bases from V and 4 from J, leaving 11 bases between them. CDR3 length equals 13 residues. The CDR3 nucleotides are TGTGCCAGCAGCCGGACGGACAGCTATGGCTACACCTTC. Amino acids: CASSRTDSYGYTF.

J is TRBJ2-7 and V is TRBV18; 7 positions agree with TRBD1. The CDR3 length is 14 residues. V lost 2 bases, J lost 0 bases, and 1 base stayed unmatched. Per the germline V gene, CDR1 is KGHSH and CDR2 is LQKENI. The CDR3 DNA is TGTGCCAGCTCACCAGGACAGGCCTCCTACGAGCAGTACTTC. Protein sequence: CASSPGQASYEQYF.

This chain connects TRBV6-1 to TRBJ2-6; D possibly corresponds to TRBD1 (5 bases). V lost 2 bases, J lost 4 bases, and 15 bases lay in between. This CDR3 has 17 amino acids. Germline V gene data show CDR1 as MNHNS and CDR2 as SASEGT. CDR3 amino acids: CASSERQPQVGANVLTF. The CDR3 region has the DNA TGTGCCAGCAGTGAACGACAGCCCCAGGTAGGGGCCAACGTCCTGACTTTC.

The CDR3: CASSSPRSEQFF. The CDR3 bases are TGTGCCAGCAGCTCACCTCGCAGTGAGCAGTTCTTC. This chain uses TRBV7-3 with TRBJ2-1; D is ambiguous. CDR3 size: 12 residues. V lost 4 bases, J lost 9 bases, and 10 bases lay in between. CDR1 SGHTA and CDR2 FQGTGA come from the germline V gene.

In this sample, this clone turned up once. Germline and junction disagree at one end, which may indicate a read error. DNA of the CDR3: TGTGCCAGTGAGAAACTTCCGGGACAGGGCGTCTTC. Its translation is CASEKLPGQGVF. The chain employs TRBV19 and TRBJ1-2, with TRBD1 matching 9 bases. Per germline, CDR1 LNHDA and CDR2 SQIVND (reference sequence). This CDR3 spans 12 amino acids.

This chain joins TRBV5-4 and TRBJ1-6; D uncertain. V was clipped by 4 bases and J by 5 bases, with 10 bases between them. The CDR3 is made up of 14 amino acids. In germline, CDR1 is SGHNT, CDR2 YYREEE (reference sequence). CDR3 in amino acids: CASSTSGNNSPLHF. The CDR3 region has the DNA TGTGCCAGCAGCACCTCGGGGAATAATTCACCCCTCCACTTT.

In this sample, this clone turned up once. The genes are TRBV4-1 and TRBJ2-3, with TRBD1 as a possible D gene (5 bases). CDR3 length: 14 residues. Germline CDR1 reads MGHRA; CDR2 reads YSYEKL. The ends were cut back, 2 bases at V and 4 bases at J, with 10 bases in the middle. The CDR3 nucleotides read TGCGCCAGCAGCCAACAGGGCCAGGCAGATACGCAGTATTTT. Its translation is CASSQQGQADTQYF.

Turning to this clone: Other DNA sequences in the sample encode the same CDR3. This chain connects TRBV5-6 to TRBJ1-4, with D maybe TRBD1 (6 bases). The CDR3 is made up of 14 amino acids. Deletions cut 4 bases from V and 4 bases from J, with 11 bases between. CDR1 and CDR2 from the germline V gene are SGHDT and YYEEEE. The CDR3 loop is CASSGDTNNEKLFF. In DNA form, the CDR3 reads TGTGCCAGCAGCGGGGACACCAATAATGAAAAACTGTTTTTT.

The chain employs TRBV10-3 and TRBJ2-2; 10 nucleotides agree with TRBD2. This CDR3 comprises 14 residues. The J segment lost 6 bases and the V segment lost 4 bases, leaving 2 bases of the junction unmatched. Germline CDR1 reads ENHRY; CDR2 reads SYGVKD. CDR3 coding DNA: TGTGCCATCAGTGGCCTAGCGGGAGCCGGGGAGCTGTTTTTT. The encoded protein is CAISGLAGAGELFF.

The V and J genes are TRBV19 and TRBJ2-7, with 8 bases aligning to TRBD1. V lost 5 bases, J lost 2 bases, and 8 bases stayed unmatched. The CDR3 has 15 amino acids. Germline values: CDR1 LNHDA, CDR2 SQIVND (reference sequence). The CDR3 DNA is TGTGCCAGTAGTCCCCCAGGGGGCGCGGCCTACGAGCAGTACTTC. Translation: CASSPPGGAAYEQYF.

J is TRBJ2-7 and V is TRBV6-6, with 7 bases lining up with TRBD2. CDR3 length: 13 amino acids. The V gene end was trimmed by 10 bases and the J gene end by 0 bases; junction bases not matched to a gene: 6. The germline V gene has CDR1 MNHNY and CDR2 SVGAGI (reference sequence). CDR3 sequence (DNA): TGTGCCACCCTAAAGCGGGACTCCTACGAGCAGTACTTC. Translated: CATLKRDSYEQYF.

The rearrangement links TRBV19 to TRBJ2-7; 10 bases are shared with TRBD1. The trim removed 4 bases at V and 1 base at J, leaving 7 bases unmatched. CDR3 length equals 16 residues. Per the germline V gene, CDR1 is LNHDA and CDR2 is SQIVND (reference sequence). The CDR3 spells CASSTRTGQGSYEQYF. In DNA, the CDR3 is TGTGCCAGTAGTACTCGTACGGGACAGGGGTCCTACGAGCAGTACTTC.

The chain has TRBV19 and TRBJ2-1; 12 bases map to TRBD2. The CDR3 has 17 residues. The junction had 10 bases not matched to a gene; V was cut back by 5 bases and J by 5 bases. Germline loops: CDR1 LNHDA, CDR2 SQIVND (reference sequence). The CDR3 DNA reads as TGTGCCAGTAGTGGGGGGGTGCTAGCGGGAGGGGACAATGAGCAGTTCTTC. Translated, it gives CASSGGVLAGGDNEQFF.